This T cell receptor beta chain was profiled in a study of CD8 T cells in Susac syndrome. Study-wide findings and caveats: As the study acknowledged, the number of individuals in its TCR sequencing and HLA analysis was relatively small.

The CDR3 has 11 amino acids. Trimming stripped 3 bases from V and 9 bases from J, with 6 bases between. It was with random hexamers that roughly 0.5 to 1 ug RNA was reverse transcribed. TCRdb re-called the immunoSEQ multiplex PCR reads with MiXCR, one entry per CDR3 protein. The repertoire holds tens of thousands of distinct CDR3 sequences, about 91% seen once, with around 0.38% in the top ten. About this clonotype itself: Its antigen remains unknown.

The rearrangement joins TRBV12-3 or TRBV12-4 to TRBJ2-1; D is undetermined. The sequencing input was CD8+ T cells from PBMCs. The clonotype comes from a human donor in good health. This CDR3 reads CASSLNGEQFF. Written as DNA, the CDR3 is TGTGCCAGCAGTTTGAACGGTGAGCAGTTCTTC.